These 17 T cell receptor beta chains were all obtained from the same sample, sequenced in a study of shared clonotypes between healthy human individuals. The method was immunoSEQ multiplex PCR; TCRdb's version includes in-frame clones alone and lacks a portion of them. Of over a million clones listed, about four fifths are singletons. Sequencing was done on a sample of memory CD4+ T cells from PBMCs. Subset noted: CD45RA-negative fraction. These receptors were collected from a man in his late teens or twenties in good health. Some clones in this sample may be carry-over from other donors' samples.

This clone has a handful of counts. The chain links TRBV18 to TRBJ1-2; D unclear. CDR1 and CDR2 from the germline V gene are KGHSH and LQKENI. V was trimmed by 2 bases and J by 2 bases, leaving 12 bases between them. The CDR3 totals 15 residues. The CDR3 region is CASSPSLQDNYGYTF. In DNA, the CDR3 is TGTGCCAGCTCACCATCACTCCAGGACAACTATGGCTACACCTTC. The full variable domain, with the rest looked up from reference TRBV18 and TRBJ1-2, is NAGVMQNPRHLVRRRGQEARLRCSPMKGHSHVYWYRQLPEEGLKFMVYLQKENIIDESGMPKERFSAEFPKEGPSILRIQQVVRGDSAAYFCASSPSLQDNYGYTFGSGTRLTVV.

CDR3 nucleotides: TGTGCCAGCAGCTTATCCGGAGATGCCGGTTTTGAGCAGTTCTTC. Its translation is CASSLSGDAGFEQFF. The V and J genes are TRBV7-6 and TRBJ2-1; D not certain. Germline V CDR1 and CDR2: SGHVS, FNYEAQ. This CDR3 is 15 amino acids long. V was pared by 2 bases and J by 9 bases, with 17 bases between.

This clone was seen a single time. The chain employs TRBV19 and TRBJ2-5; 12 bases match TRBD2. CDR1 is LNHDA and CDR2 is SQIVND in the germline V gene (reference sequence). The CDR3 is 15 amino acids. Trimming at V came to 5 bases and at J to 4 bases, leaving 5 bases not matched to a gene. CDR3 amino acids: CASSSTSGSPETQYF. CDR3 nucleotide sequence: TGTGCCAGTAGTTCGACTAGCGGGAGTCCAGAGACCCAGTACTTC. Filled out from reference TRBV19 and TRBJ2-5, the complete variable domain reads DGGITQSPKYLFRKEGQNVTLSCEQNLNHDAMYWYRQDPGQGLRLIYYSQIVNDFQKGDIAEGYSVSREKKESFPLTVTSAQKNPTAFYLCASSSTSGSPETQYFGPGTRLLVL.

This clone was found a few times. This chain connects TRBV5-1 to TRBJ2-3; 9 positions match TRBD2. CDR3 length: 13 residues. Germline V gene data show CDR1 as SGHRS and CDR2 as YFSETQ. V shed 8 bases and J 4 bases; nucleotides not matched to a gene: 5. CDR3 protein: CASSGSWADTQYF. CDR3 in DNA: TGCGCCAGTAGCGGGAGCTGGGCAGATACGCAGTATTTT.

In its sample, this clone was seen once. The chain couples TRBV7-9 to TRBJ2-5, with TRBD2 as a possible D gene (7 bases). Between the trimmed V and J ends, which lost 5 bases and 5 bases, there was a span of 15 bases. Per the germline V gene, CDR1 is SEHNR and CDR2 is FQNEAQ (reference sequence). The CDR3 has 14 amino acids. The CDR3 protein is CASSQNGGLETQYF. CDR3 nucleotide sequence: TGTGCCAGCAGCCAAAACGGGGGGCTGGAGACCCAGTACTTC.

This clone has a handful of counts. This chain joins TRBV5-4 and TRBJ1-2; 8 nucleotides align to TRBD1. V dropped 4 bases and J dropped 5; count of bases not matched to a gene: 10. CDR1 is SGHNT and CDR2 is YYREEE in the germline V gene (reference sequence). CDR3 length: 15 residues. In DNA, the CDR3 is TGTGCCAGCAGCCAGGGAAGGACAGGGTTTTATGGCTACACCTTC. As protein: CASSQGRTGFYGYTF.

The chain employs TRBV5-1 and TRBJ2-4; TRBD1 agrees at 7 bases. J lost 5 bases, V lost 1 base, and 6 bases had no gene match. CDR1 is SGHRS, CDR2 YFSETQ, per germline. This CDR3 has 15 amino acids. The DNA of the CDR3 is TGCGCCAGCAGCTTGTCTGGGACAGTACAAAACATTCAGTACTTC. It specifies CASSLSGTVQNIQYF.

The rearrangement links TRBV5-5 to TRBJ2-7; 9 bases align to TRBD2. This CDR3 is 15 amino acids long. The trim removed 0 bases at V and 6 bases at J, leaving 7 bases unmatched. The V gene's germline CDR1 is SGHKS and CDR2 YYEKEE (reference sequence). CDR3 DNA: TGTGCCAGCAGCTTGGTGTTAGCGGGAGTGCGCGAGCAGTACTTC. This translates into CASSLVLAGVREQYF.

The chain carries TRBV5-1 and TRBJ2-2, with 14 bases identical to TRBD2. V was pared by 5 bases and J by 5 bases, with 2 bases of the junction left unmatched. Germline-derived CDR1 and CDR2 are SGHRS and YFSETQ. This CDR3 is built from 15 residues. DNA of the CDR3: TGCGCCAGCAGGAGACTAGCGGGAGGGACCGGGGAGCTGTTTTTT. Protein: CASRRLAGGTGELFF.

The V and J genes are TRBV18 and TRBJ1-4, with a possible D match to TRBD1 (6 bases). V was pared by 3 bases and J by 0 bases, with 11 bases between. Germline V gene data show CDR1 as KGHSH and CDR2 as LQKENI. CDR3 length: 16 residues. In nucleotides, the CDR3 is TGTGCCAGCTCACCGGGGGGCAGTGCAACTAATGAAAAACTGTTTTTT. Translation: CASSPGGSATNEKLFF.

CDR3 protein: CASSVGQGMNTEAFF. The CDR3 nucleotides read TGTGCCAGCAGCGTGGGACAGGGGATGAACACTGAAGCTTTCTTT. The rearrangement links TRBV7-2 to TRBJ1-1; the match to TRBD1 covers 10 bases. This CDR3 comprises 15 residues. The germline gives CDR1 SGHTA, CDR2 FQGNSA. The trim removed 5 bases at V and 0 bases at J, leaving 3 bases unmatched. The full variable domain, completed using reference TRBV7-2 and TRBJ1-1, is GAGVSQSPSNKVTEKGKDVELRCDPISGHTALYWYRQSLGQGLEFLIYFQGNSAPDKSGLPSDRFSAERTGGSVSTLTIQRTQQEDSAVYLCASSVGQGMNTEAFFGQGTRLTVV.

V and J are TRBV7-6 and TRBJ1-1, with D perhaps TRBD1 (6 bases). CDR1 and CDR2 (germline): SGHVS, FNYEAQ. V was pared by 1 base and J by 8 bases, with 23 bases between. This CDR3 contains 17 residues. The CDR3 is CASSLGENRAPRSEAFF. DNA for the CDR3: TGTGCCAGCAGCTTAGGAGAAAACAGGGCCCCCCGGTCAGAAGCTTTCTTT.

This clone came up a few times. The chain employs TRBV19 and TRBJ2-6; D is ambiguous. The germline CDR1 and CDR2 sequences are LNHDA and SQIVND (reference sequence). There are 18 residues in the CDR3. Between the trimmed V and J ends, which lost 2 bases and 1 base, there was a span of 15 bases. The CDR3, as DNA: TGTGCCAGTAGTATAACTTCATCCCCCCTTTCTGGGGCCAACGTCCTGACTTTC. It translates to CASSITSSPLSGANVLTF.

The V gene is TRBV29-1, the J gene TRBJ2-1; TRBD2 matches 7 bases. Losses at the gene ends were 7 bases for V and 0 bases for J; bases not matched to a gene: 15. The CDR3 runs to 17 residues. CDR1 SQVTM and CDR2 ANQGSEA come from the germline V gene. As DNA, the CDR3 is TGCAGCGCTGCCGGGGGTGGAGCGGGAAGCTCCTACAATGAGCAGTTCTTC. It specifies CSAAGGGAGSSYNEQFF.

The chain combines TRBV5-1 with TRBJ2-4; 8 nucleotides agree with TRBD1. The CDR3 runs 14 residues. CDR1 is SGHRS and CDR2 is YFSETQ in the germline V gene. Trimming cost V 5 bases and J 8 bases; bases outside gene matches: 9. The CDR3 DNA reads as TGCGCCAGCAGTCCCCGACAGGGGATGGACATTCAGTACTTC. Encoded protein: CASSPRQGMDIQYF.

This clone came up once. This chain uses TRBV28 with TRBJ1-5; D uncertain. Per the germline V gene, CDR1 is MDHEN and CDR2 is SYDVKM. Trimming pared 2 bases from V and 3 bases from J, leaving 8 bases between. The CDR3 spans 14 residues. The chain's CDR3 is CASSLGIINQPQHF. The CDR3 nucleotides are TGTGCCAGCAGTTTAGGGATAATCAATCAGCCCCAGCATTTT.

The chain employs TRBV4-2 and TRBJ2-3; 11 bases map to TRBD2. The ends lost 0 bases at V and 4 bases at J; junction bases unmatched: 9. Germline values: CDR1 LGHNA, CDR2 YNFKEQ. This CDR3 has 18 amino acids. CDR3 coding DNA: TGTGCCAGCAGCCAAGAACCGCTAGCGGGAGGACCCCCAGATACGCAGTATTTT. Protein sequence: CASSQEPLAGGPPDTQYF.